These 32 T cell receptor beta chains came from one sample sequenced in a study of blood T cell repertoires in COVID-19. Produced via immunoSEQ multiplex PCR; TCRdb's table is partial and in-frame only. The sample consists of nearly 65,000 clones, 84% of them appearing once. Sequenced material: peripheral blood. The receptors were gathered from a human donor in a cohort sampled during active COVID-19.

The gene calls are TRBV9 and TRBJ2-1, with 7 bases that match TRBD2. The CDR3 runs 15 residues. Germline assignment: CDR1 SGDLS and CDR2 YYNGEE. Trimming removed 0 bases from V and 4 bases from J; junction bases left unmatched: 4. In DNA form, the CDR3 reads TGTGCCAGCAGCGTAGCCGGAGCGGGGTACAATGAGCAGTTCTTC. Translating it yields CASSVAGAGYNEQFF.

The genes are TRBV13 and TRBJ2-1; 13 bases match TRBD2. CDR3 length equals 17 residues. CDR1 and CDR2 from the germline V gene are PRHDT and FYEKMQ (reference sequence). The V and J ends lost 5 bases and 4 bases, in that order; junction bases with no gene match: 8. CDR3 amino acids: CASSITSGREFYNEQFF. Written as DNA, the CDR3 is TGTGCCAGCAGCATCACTAGCGGGAGGGAATTTTACAATGAGCAGTTCTTC.

This clone was picked up one time. V and J are TRBV15 and TRBJ2-6; 8 bases match TRBD1. Germline V gene sequence: CDR1 LNHNV, CDR2 YYDKDF (reference sequence). The V gene end was trimmed by 3 bases and the J gene end by 2 bases; junction bases not matched to a gene: 9. There are 18 residues in the CDR3. This chain's CDR3 is CATSRGGQGSTGANVLTF. The CDR3 nucleotides are TGTGCCACCAGCAGGGGTGGACAGGGAAGTACTGGGGCCAACGTCCTGACTTTC.

This chain uses TRBV20-1 with TRBJ1-6; D is uncertain. Deletions cut 6 bases from V and 17 bases from J, with 8 bases between. The CDR3 covers 8 residues. The germline V gene encodes CDR1 DFQATT and CDR2 SNEGSKA (reference sequence). The CDR3 nucleotides read TGCAGTGCAGCCGGGATCCACTTT. Translating gives CSAAGIHF.

The chain is built from TRBV12-3 or TRBV12-4 and TRBJ1-2; TRBD1 might be the D (6 bases). V was pared by 3 bases and J by 7 bases, with 12 bases between. The CDR3 length is 13 residues. The CDR3 region is CASSFTGRLGYTF. CDR3 bases: TGTGCCAGCAGTTTTACAGGGCGCCTTGGCTACACCTTC.

V usage is TRBV28 and J usage is TRBJ2-1; tentative D call: TRBD1 (6 bases). This CDR3 comprises 12 residues. Deletions cut 5 bases from V and 7 bases from J, with 9 bases between. Germline V gene sequence: CDR1 MDHEN, CDR2 SYDVKM. For the CDR3, the DNA is TGTGCCAGCAGTCTAACAGGGAATGAGCAGTTCTTC. Its translation: CASSLTGNEQFF.

V usage is TRBV6-5 and J usage is TRBJ1-4; TRBD1 matches 10 bases. Germline V gene lookup returns CDR1 MNHEY and CDR2 SVGAGI. Trimming took 4 bases from V and 5 from J; bases not matched to a gene: 1. The CDR3 contains 14 residues. CDR3 in amino acids: CASSSGQGNEKLFF. The CDR3 region has the DNA TGTGCCAGCAGTTCGGGACAGGGGAATGAAAAACTGTTTTTT.

The chain is built from TRBV27 and TRBJ1-1; 7 bases are shared with TRBD1. CDR1 and CDR2 from the germline V gene are MNHEY and SMNVEV (reference sequence). V gave up 8 bases and J gave up 1 base; unmatched junction bases: 4. The CDR3 is 13 residues long. This CDR3 reads CASGDRANTEAFF. CDR3 nucleotides: TGTGCCAGCGGCGACAGGGCGAACACTGAAGCTTTCTTT.

V is TRBV4-3 and J is TRBJ2-1; 7 nucleotides line up with TRBD2. The CDR3 runs 15 residues. Germline lookup yields CDR1 LGHNA and CDR2 YSLEER. V dropped 1 base and J dropped 5; count of bases not matched to a gene: 5. The CDR3 protein is CASSQVWGGNNEQFF. DNA for the CDR3: TGCGCCAGCAGCCAAGTTTGGGGGGGTAACAATGAGCAGTTCTTC.

The rearrangement uses TRBV27 and TRBJ2-2, with 15 positions matching TRBD2. The CDR3 is 18 amino acids. Germline V gene lookup returns CDR1 MNHEY and CDR2 SMNVEV (reference sequence). The ends lost 5 bases at V and 5 bases at J; junction bases unmatched: 9. The CDR3 bases are TGTGCCAGCAGTCCTTCGAGGACTAGCGGGAGGGCAACCGGGGAGCTGTTTTTT. This translates into CASSPSRTSGRATGELFF.

V is TRBV12-2 and J is TRBJ2-5; no check of the table's D call, TRBD2, against the DNA was made. TRBV12-2 is labeled a pseudogene. This CDR3 is 15 amino acids long. CDR3 DNA: TGTGCAAGTCGCTTCCGGCGGAGCGCCCACGAGACCCAGTACTTC. Protein sequence: CASRFRRSAHETQYF.

The chain recombines TRBV5-1 with TRBJ1-3, with TRBD1 matching over 10 bases. Germline assignment: CDR1 SGHRS and CDR2 YFSETQ. There are 15 residues in the CDR3. Unmatched junction bases numbered 5, after V lost 4 bases and J lost 4 bases. The CDR3 DNA follows: TGCGCCAGCAGCCGCGGGACAGGGGAAGGAAACACCATATATTTT. Translating gives CASSRGTGEGNTIYF.

The gene calls are TRBV27 and TRBJ1-4; the match to TRBD1 covers 7 bases. The germline V gene encodes CDR1 MNHEY and CDR2 SMNVEV (reference sequence). Trimming took 5 bases from V and 8 from J; bases not matched to a gene: 14. The CDR3 spans 16 residues. CDR3 loop: CASSPINRQGWEKLFF. CDR3 sequence (DNA): TGTGCCAGCAGTCCCATCAACCGACAGGGCTGGGAAAAACTGTTTTTT. Drawing the rest from reference TRBV27 and TRBJ1-4, the complete variable domain is EAQVTQNPRYLITVTGKKLTVTCSQNMNHEYMSWYRQDPGLGLRQIYYSMNVEVTDKGDVPEGYKVSRKEKRNFPLILESPSPNQTSLYFCASSPINRQGWEKLFFGSGTQLSVL.

The rearrangement uses TRBV6-1 and TRBJ2-7; 7 bases align to TRBD1. CDR1 is MNHNS, CDR2 SASEGT, per germline. Trimming at V came to 2 bases and at J to 2 bases, leaving 6 bases not matched to a gene. The CDR3 is 15 residues long. CDR3 in amino acids: CASSEWGTDPYEQYF. CDR3 DNA sequence: TGTGCCAGCAGTGAATGGGGGACAGACCCCTACGAGCAGTACTTC.

CDR3 DNA: TGTGCCAGCAGCTTGGGTCAGGGGGGCTATGGCTACACCTTC. Protein sequence: CASSLGQGGYGYTF. The genes are TRBV7-9 and TRBJ1-2; TRBD1 matches at 7 bases. CDR1 and CDR2 (germline): SEHNR, FQNEAQ (reference sequence). The CDR3 sequence is 14 residues long. Trimming cost V 3 bases and J 4 bases; bases outside gene matches: 5.

The rearrangement uses TRBV19 and TRBJ2-7; no clear D. The CDR3 is made up of 16 amino acids. Trimming took off 3 bases at V and 4 bases at J, with 19 bases between the two ends. The V gene's germline CDR1 is LNHDA and CDR2 SQIVND (reference sequence). The DNA of the CDR3 is TGTGCCAGTAGTATGATGTCTAGGCAAAATCCTTACGAGCAGTACTTC. Its protein product is CASSMMSRQNPYEQYF.

The rearrangement links TRBV7-2 to TRBJ1-5; 7 nucleotides match TRBD1. CDR1 is SGHTA, CDR2 FQGNSA, per germline. The CDR3 loop spans 15 amino acids. Trimming cost V 5 bases and J 3 bases; bases outside gene matches: 7. The CDR3 is CASSTPGQPNQPQHF. The CDR3 DNA reads as TGTGCCAGCAGCACCCCGGGACAGCCCAATCAGCCCCAGCATTTT.

The chain couples TRBV28 to TRBJ2-3; D might be TRBD2 (6 bases). This CDR3 region has 16 residues. V was trimmed by 7 bases and J by 0 bases, leaving 17 bases between them. Per germline, CDR1 MDHEN and CDR2 SYDVKM. The CDR3 sequence is CASTIGGGTSTDTQYF. The CDR3, as DNA: TGTGCCAGCACAATCGGTGGCGGGACTAGCACAGATACGCAGTATTTT.

This chain links TRBV6-5 with TRBJ1-1; 10 positions match TRBD1. V trimming: 6 bases; J trimming: 1 base; junction bases outside the gene matches: 2. In germline, CDR1 is MNHEY, CDR2 SVGAGI. The CDR3 covers 14 residues. CDR3 nucleotides: TGTGCCAGCAGCCGGACAGGGGGGAACACTGAAGCTTTCTTT. Protein sequence: CASSRTGGNTEAFF.

J is TRBJ1-4 and V is TRBV7-8, with D possibly matching TRBD1 (5 bases). This CDR3 is 14 amino acids long. CDR1 is SGHVS and CDR2 is FQNEAQ in the germline V gene. V was trimmed by 7 bases and J by 5 bases, leaving 14 bases between them. The CDR3 nucleotides are TGTGCCAGCAACCTCGGGGGGGTGAATGAAAAACTGTTTTTT. Translated: CASNLGGVNEKLFF.

This chain uses TRBV28 with TRBJ1-3; D gene ambiguous. Per the germline V gene, CDR1 is MDHEN and CDR2 is SYDVKM. This CDR3 comprises 12 residues. V was pared by 4 bases and J by 4 bases, with 5 bases between. The CDR3 region has the DNA TGTGCCAGCAGTTCCCCAGGAAACACCATATATTTT. Protein product: CASSSPGNTIYF.

This chain links TRBV5-4 with TRBJ1-2; 9 bases agree with TRBD1. Trimming removed 0 bases from V and 7 bases from J; junction bases left unmatched: 10. The CDR3 spans 16 residues. In germline, CDR1 is SGHNT, CDR2 YYREEE (reference sequence). The CDR3 DNA is TGTGCCAGCAGCTTGGTATTACAGGGGGCGCGTGGTGGCTACACCTTC. Protein: CASSLVLQGARGGYTF.

The chain has TRBV30 and TRBJ1-4; 10 bases line up with TRBD1. Germline V gene lookup returns CDR1 GTSNPN and CDR2 SVGIG (reference sequence). Trimming at V came to 2 bases and at J to 2 bases, leaving 14 bases not matched to a gene. This CDR3 contains 19 residues. CDR3 sequence: CAWSPGTGALGGTNEKLFF. In nucleotides, the CDR3 is TGTGCCTGGAGTCCCGGGACAGGGGCGCTGGGGGGGACTAATGAAAAACTGTTTTTT.

This clone was recorded a few times. The chain uses TRBV6-2 or TRBV6-3 and TRBJ1-5; TRBD1 is a possible D gene (6 bases). This CDR3 comprises 15 residues. Germline V gene data show CDR1 as MNHEY and CDR2 as SVGEGT. The V and J ends lost 2 bases and 7 bases respectively, with 15 bases between them. CDR3 DNA sequence: TGTGCCAGCAGTTACGAGGGGGGGTTCGTCCAGCCCCAGCATTTT. This translates into CASSYEGGFVQPQHF.

This clone was seen a few times. The chain joins TRBV11-2 to TRBJ1-2; unclear D gene. Germline V gene lookup returns CDR1 SGHAT and CDR2 FQNNGV. Trimming left V 3 bases short and J 4 bases short, with 9 bases between. The CDR3 totals 13 residues. The CDR3 loop is CASSFEGLYGYTF. Written as DNA, the CDR3 is TGTGCCAGCAGCTTCGAGGGCCTCTATGGCTACACCTTC.

Written as DNA, the CDR3 is TGCAGCGCAGATACCGGGGTACTGAACACTGAAGCTTTCTTT. The encoded protein is CSADTGVLNTEAFF. V and J are TRBV29-1 and TRBJ1-1; D gene uncertain. The germline gives CDR1 SQVTM, CDR2 ANQGSEA. Trimming removed 7 bases from V and 0 bases from J, with 15 bases in between. The CDR3 runs to 14 residues.

The chain combines TRBV28 with TRBJ1-2; D uncertain. CDR3 length: 13 residues. Germline CDR1 MDHEN, CDR2 SYDVKM. The V gene lost 6 bases and the J gene lost 2 bases, with 10 bases spanning the gap. The CDR3 protein is CASRTGLNYGYTF. For the CDR3, the DNA is TGTGCCAGCAGGACCGGACTAAACTATGGCTACACCTTC.

This chain uses TRBV7-3 with TRBJ1-6; D is uncertain. CDR1 SGHTA and CDR2 FQGTGA come from the germline V gene. This CDR3 region has 13 residues. With 5 bases removed from V and 9 bases from J, the gap between germline ends came to 11 bases. The CDR3 nucleotides read TGTGCCAGCAGCCTAGAGCTTCTTTCACCCCTCCACTTT. Its translation is CASSLELLSPLHF.

This clone was seen just once. The chain couples TRBV4-1 to TRBJ1-1; 7 bases line up with TRBD1. Germline V gene lookup returns CDR1 MGHRA and CDR2 YSYEKL. CDR3 length equals 13 residues. With V trimmed by 0 bases and J by 7 bases, 2 bases remained unmatched. The CDR3 DNA reads as TGCGCCAGCAGCCAAGAGAGGGGGCTTGAAGCTTTCTTT. Amino acid sequence: CASSQERGLEAFF.

The chain has TRBV3-1 (or the pseudogene TRBV3-2) and TRBJ2-1; 7 bases are shared with TRBD2. Germline V gene data show CDR1 as LGHDT and CDR2 as YNNKEL (reference sequence). V trimming: 1 base; J trimming: 16 bases; junction bases outside the gene matches: 7. The CDR3 spans 12 residues. CDR3 bases: TGTGCCAGCAGCCAAGTGGGAGGGCTACAATTCTTC. It specifies CASSQVGGLQFF.

In this sample, this clone turned up once. The chain is built from TRBV28 and TRBJ1-3, with a tentative D call TRBD1 (5 bases). In germline, CDR1 is MDHEN, CDR2 SYDVKM. Trimming stripped 2 bases from V and 0 bases from J, with 8 bases between. The CDR3 is 15 amino acids. In DNA, the CDR3 is TGTGCCAGCAGTTTACAGGGCAACTCTGGAAACACCATATATTTT. It is translated as CASSLQGNSGNTIYF.

The V gene is TRBV5-4, the J gene TRBJ2-7; D perhaps matches TRBD2 (5 bases). Germline assignment: CDR1 SGHNT and CDR2 YYREEE (reference sequence). The CDR3 has 13 amino acids. V lost 4 bases and J 3 bases, leaving 11 bases between the germline ends. The CDR3 loop reads CASSRGGYYEQYF. CDR3 DNA: TGTGCCAGCAGCCGGGGTGGGTACTACGAGCAGTACTTC. Full variable domain (remainder filled in from reference TRBV5-4 and TRBJ2-7): ETGVTQSPTHLIKTRGQQVTLRCSSQSGHNTVSWYQQALGQGPQFIFQYYREEENGRGNFPPRFSGLQFPNYSSELNVNALELDDSALYLCASSRGGYYEQYFGPGTRLTVT.